This T cell receptor beta chain appears in the sequencing data of a study of graft-versus-host responses after intestinal transplantation listed by TCRdb under 2021. Study-wide context: The transplants that recipients got were multivisceral, liver-intestinal, or isolated intestinal. After intestinal transplantation, graft-versus-host and host-versus-graft alloreactive T cell clones in the graft, circulation and bone marrow were tracked using bulk TCR-beta CDR3 sequencing. Every recipient was given anti-thymocyte globulin induction, then maintenance tacrolimus and steroids for about three years. Alloreactive clones were identified by sequencing pre-transplant mixed lymphocyte reaction products and comparing them with unstimulated pre-transplant donor and recipient T cells. Rather than being sequenced by the commercial service, samples from a few later patients were sequenced in-house on an Illumina MiSeq and processed with MiXCR. The cohort enrolled about two dozen intestinal transplant recipients including one retransplant, and a few patients lacking pretransplant specimens were excluded. Donor T cell macrochimerism was defined as a peak of at least 4% donor T cells among recipient peripheral blood mononuclear cells.

V is cut by 1 base and J by 4 bases, and the space between the germline ends is 10 bases. The CDR3 goes from the cysteine to the phenylalanine over 14 residues. Just CDR3 DNA is preserved here, 42 bases in frame from base 1. The germline V gene encodes CDR1 LNHDA and CDR2 SQIVND (reference sequence). The library came from the immunoSEQ multiplex PCR assay. For most patients, genomic DNA was isolated with the Qiagen DNeasy Blood and Tissue Kit and sent frozen to Adaptive Biotechnologies for TCR sequencing. For most patients, high-throughput TCR-beta CDR3 sequencing of genomic DNA was performed by Adaptive Biotechnologies. Per the source publication's procedure: TCR sequencing data for roughly 17 patients were retrieved from Adaptive's ImmunoSEQ software; a few other patients were processed with MiXCR and VDJtools. To correct CD4 versus CD8 sorting errors, sequences present in both subsets at a frequency ratio below 5:1 were removed. CDR3 nucleotide sequences shared between donor and recipient were removed because their origin could not be assigned. To be classed as alloreactive, a clone needed at least 2-fold expansion over unstimulated cells and a minimum CFSE-low frequency of 0.002% (template counts) or 0.001% (read counts). Mappable clones were those detected in sequenced pre-transplant spleen, lymph node, or MLR CFSE-low populations of the donor or recipient. The cumulative frequency of alloreactive clones was calculated as a percentage of all sequences, weighted by copy number. TCRdb retrieved this table from immuneACCESS and kept in-frame rearrangements only. Not all clones are present; in checked studies, unresolved V genes account for under half, and no reason is known for the remainder. D and trimming come from the DNA, and the V and J calls and clone size come from that table. The sample table shows roughly 30,000 clones, and approximately 83% are seen once. The ten top clones hold roughly 19% of the sample.

With respect to this clone: What antigen it recognizes has not been identified. Base qualities are not at hand, and no much larger clone is one base apart.

What the research found in general, with its limitations: Early after transplant, declines in HvG clones were associated with peak levels of circulating GvH clones. GvH clones were detected in recipient bone marrow, and some appeared earlier in ileal mucosa or blood, consistent with an intestinal mucosal origin. In the allografts of patients with donor T cell macrochimerism, GvH to HvG T cell clonal ratios were high. The conclusions were limited by the relatively low number and heterogeneity of the intestinal transplant patients.

Per the publication, the time point label means: cells obtained before transplantation from donor or recipient. CD3+CD4+ and CD3+CD8+ populations were FACS-sorted from unstimulated pre-transplant donor and recipient cells taken from spleen or lymph nodes. The TCR sequence derives from a human donor who received an intestinal transplant. The rearranged segments are TRBV19 and TRBJ1-2, with no confidently assigned D gene. This sample comprised unstimulated CD8+ T cells sorted from spleen or lymph node cells, obtained before intestinal transplant. Here the CDR3 is given as CASSIVAAGYGYTF. The DNA reads TGTGCCAGTAGTATAGTAGCGGCAGGCTATGGCTACACCTTC.